This T cell receptor (beta chain) was profiled in a study of blood T cells in healthy people across ages. The study's findings and limits: Long-lived donors exceeded aged donors in naive CD4+ cells and diversity.

Germline CDR1 is SGHDT and CDR2 is YYEEEE. V was trimmed by 4 bases and J by 6 bases, leaving 26 bases between them. The CDR3 covers 18 residues. About this clonotype itself: Antigen unknown.

For the second PCR, which ran for 7 to 11 cycles, a sample-barcoded 5' primer and a J-beta primer mix were used. TCRdb passed the 5' RACE reads through MiXCR, listing each CDR3 protein once. The table lists 1.5 million to 2 million distinct CDR3 sequences, about 39% of them singletons, with roughly 23% in the top ten. The chain recombines TRBV5-6 with TRBJ2-1; D is perhaps TRBD1 or TRBD2 (5 bases each). This TCR came from a human donor in good health. Sequenced material: blood. CDR3 coding DNA: TGTGCCAGCAGCGCATCTCTCCGGGACCCAGATTTCCGCAATGAGCAGTTCTTC. This gives the protein CASSASLRDPDFRNEQFF.